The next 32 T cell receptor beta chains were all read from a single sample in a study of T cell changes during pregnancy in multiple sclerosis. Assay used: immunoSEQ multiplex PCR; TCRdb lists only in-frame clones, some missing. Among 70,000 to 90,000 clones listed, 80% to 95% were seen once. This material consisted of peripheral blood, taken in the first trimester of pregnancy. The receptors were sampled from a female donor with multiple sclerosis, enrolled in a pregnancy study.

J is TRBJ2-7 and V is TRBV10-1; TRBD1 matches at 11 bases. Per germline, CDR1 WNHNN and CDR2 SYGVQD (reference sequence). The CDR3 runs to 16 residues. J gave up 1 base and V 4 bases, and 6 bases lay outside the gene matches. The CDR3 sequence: CASSGTGGAGSYEQYF. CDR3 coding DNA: TGCGCCAGCAGTGGGACAGGGGGCGCAGGTTCCTACGAGCAGTACTTC.

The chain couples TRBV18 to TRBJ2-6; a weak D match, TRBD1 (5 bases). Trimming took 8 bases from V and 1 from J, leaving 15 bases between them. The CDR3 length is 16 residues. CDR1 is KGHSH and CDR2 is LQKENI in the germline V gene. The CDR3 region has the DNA TGTGCCAGCCGAATAGGCCAGGGATCTGGGGCCAACGTCCTGACTTTC. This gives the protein CASRIGQGSGANVLTF. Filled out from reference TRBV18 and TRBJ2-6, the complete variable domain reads NAGVMQNPRHLVRRRGQEARLRCSPMKGHSHVYWYRQLPEEGLKFMVYLQKENIIDESGMPKERFSAEFPKEGPSILRIQQVVRGDSAAYFCASRIGQGSGANVLTFGAGSRLTVL.

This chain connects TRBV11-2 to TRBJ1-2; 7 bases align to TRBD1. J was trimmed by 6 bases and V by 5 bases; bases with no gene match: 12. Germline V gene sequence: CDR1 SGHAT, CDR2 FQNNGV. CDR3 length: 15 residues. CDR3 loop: CASSHIDREGNGYTF. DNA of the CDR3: TGTGCCAGCAGCCACATTGACAGGGAAGGAAATGGCTACACCTTC.

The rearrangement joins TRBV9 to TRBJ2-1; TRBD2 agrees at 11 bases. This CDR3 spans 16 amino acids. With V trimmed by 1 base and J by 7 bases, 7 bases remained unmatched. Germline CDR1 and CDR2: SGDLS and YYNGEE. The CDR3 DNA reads TGTGCCAGCAGCGTAAGGGGTAGCGGGAGGGGTAATGAGCAGTTCTTC. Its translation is CASSVRGSGRGNEQFF. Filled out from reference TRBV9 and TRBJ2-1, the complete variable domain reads DSGVTQTPKHLITATGQRVTLRCSPRSGDLSVYWYQQSLDQGLQFLIQYYNGEERAKGNILERFSAQQFPDLHSELNLSSLELGDSALYFCASSVRGSGRGNEQFFGPGTRLTVL.

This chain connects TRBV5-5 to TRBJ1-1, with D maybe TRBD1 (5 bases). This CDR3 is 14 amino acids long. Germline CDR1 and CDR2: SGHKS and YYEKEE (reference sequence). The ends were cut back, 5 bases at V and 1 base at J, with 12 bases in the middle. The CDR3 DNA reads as TGTGCCAGCAGTCTTGTGGGGGGGAACACTGAAGCTTTCTTT. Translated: CASSLVGGNTEAFF.

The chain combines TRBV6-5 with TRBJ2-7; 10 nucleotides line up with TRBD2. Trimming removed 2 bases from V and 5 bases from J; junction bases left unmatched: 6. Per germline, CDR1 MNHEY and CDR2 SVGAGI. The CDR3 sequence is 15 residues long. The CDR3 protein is CASSYPGLARDEQYF. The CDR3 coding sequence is TGTGCCAGCAGTTACCCGGGACTAGCGCGCGACGAGCAGTACTTC.

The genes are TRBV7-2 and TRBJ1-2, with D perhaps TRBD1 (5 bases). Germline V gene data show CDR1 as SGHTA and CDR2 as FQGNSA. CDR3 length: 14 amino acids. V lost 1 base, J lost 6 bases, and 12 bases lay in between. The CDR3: CASSLGGGKDGYTF. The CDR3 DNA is TGTGCCAGCAGCTTAGGGGGGGGGAAGGATGGCTACACCTTC.

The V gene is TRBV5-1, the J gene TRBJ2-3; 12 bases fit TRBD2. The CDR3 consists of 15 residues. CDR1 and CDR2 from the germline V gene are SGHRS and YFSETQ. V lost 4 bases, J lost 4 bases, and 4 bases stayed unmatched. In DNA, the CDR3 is TGCGCCAGCAGCATGACTAGCGGGAGAGCAGATACGCAGTATTTT. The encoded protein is CASSMTSGRADTQYF. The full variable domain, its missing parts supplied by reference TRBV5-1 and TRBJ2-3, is KAGVTQTPRYLIKTRGQQVTLSCSPISGHRSVSWYQQTPGQGLQFLFEYFSETQRNKGNFPGRFSGRQFSNSRSEMNVSTLELGDSALYLCASSMTSGRADTQYFGPGTRLTVL.

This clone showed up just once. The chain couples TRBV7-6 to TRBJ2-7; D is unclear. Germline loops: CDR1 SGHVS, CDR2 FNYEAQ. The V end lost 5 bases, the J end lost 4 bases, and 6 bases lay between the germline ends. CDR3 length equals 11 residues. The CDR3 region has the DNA TGTGCCAGCAGCAACTATTACGAGCAGTACTTC. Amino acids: CASSNYYEQYF.

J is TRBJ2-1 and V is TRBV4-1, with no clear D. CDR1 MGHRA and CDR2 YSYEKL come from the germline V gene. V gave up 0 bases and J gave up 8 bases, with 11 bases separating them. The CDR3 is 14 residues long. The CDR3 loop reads CASSQDESEYEQFF. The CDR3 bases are TGCGCCAGCAGCCAAGACGAAAGCGAATATGAGCAGTTCTTC.

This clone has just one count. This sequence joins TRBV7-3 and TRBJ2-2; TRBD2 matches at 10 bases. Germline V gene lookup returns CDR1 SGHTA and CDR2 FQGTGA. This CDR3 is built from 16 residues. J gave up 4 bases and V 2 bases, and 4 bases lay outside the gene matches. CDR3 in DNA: TGTGCCAGCAGCTTATCGGGACTAGCGAGCACCGGGGAGCTGTTTTTT. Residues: CASSLSGLASTGELFF.

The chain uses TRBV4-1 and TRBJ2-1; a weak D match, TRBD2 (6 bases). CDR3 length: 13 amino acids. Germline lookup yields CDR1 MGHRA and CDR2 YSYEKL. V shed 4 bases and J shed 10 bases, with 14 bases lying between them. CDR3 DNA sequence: TGCGCCAGCAGCCCCTCCCAGAGCGGGGAGCAGTTCTTC. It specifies CASSPSQSGEQFF.

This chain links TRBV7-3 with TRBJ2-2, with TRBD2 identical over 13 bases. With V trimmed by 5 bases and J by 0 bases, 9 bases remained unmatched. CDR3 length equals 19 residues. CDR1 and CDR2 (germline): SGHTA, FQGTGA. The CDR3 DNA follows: TGTGCCAGCAGCCCATCGGGACTAGCGGGGAGCGCGAACACCGGGGAGCTGTTTTTT. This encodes CASSPSGLAGSANTGELFF.

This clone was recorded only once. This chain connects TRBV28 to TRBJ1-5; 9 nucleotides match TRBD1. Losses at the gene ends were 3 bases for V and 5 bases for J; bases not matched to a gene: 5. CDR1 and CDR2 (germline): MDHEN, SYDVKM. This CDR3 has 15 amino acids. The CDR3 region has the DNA TGTGCCAGCAGTTTTGGGGACAGGGTTTATCAGCCCCAGCATTTT. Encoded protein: CASSFGDRVYQPQHF.

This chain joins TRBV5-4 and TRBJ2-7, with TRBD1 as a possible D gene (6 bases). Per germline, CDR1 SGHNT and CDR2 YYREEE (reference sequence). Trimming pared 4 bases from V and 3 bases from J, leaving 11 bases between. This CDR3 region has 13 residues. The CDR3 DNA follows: TGTGCCAGCAGCCTAGGACAGATCTACGAGCAGTACTTC. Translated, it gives CASSLGQIYEQYF.

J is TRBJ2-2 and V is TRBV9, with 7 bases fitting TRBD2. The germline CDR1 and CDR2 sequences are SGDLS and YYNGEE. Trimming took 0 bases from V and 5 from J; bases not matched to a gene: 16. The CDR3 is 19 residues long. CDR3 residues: CASSVAGGSTYSETGELFF. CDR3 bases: TGTGCCAGCAGCGTAGCGGGGGGATCTACTTATTCGGAGACCGGGGAGCTGTTTTTT. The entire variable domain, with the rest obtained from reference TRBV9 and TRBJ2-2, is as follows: DSGVTQTPKHLITATGQRVTLRCSPRSGDLSVYWYQQSLDQGLQFLIQYYNGEERAKGNILERFSAQQFPDLHSELNLSSLELGDSALYFCASSVAGGSTYSETGELFFGEGSRLTVL.

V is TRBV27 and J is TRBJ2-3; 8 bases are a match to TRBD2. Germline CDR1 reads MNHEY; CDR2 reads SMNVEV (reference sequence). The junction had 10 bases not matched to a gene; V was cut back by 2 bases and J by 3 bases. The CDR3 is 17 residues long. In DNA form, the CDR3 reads TGTGCCAGCAGTTTAACCCCCCCCGGGAGGGGGACAGATACGCAGTATTTT. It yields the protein CASSLTPPGRGTDTQYF.

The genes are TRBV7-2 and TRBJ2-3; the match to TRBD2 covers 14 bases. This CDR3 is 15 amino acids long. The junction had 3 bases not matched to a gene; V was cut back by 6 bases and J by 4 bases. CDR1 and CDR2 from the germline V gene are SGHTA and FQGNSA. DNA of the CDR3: TGTGCCAGCAGTAAGACTAGCGGGAGGGCAGATACGCAGTATTTT. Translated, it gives CASSKTSGRADTQYF. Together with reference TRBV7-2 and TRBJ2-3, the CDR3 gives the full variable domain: GAGVSQSPSNKVTEKGKDVELRCDPISGHTALYWYRQSLGQGLEFLIYFQGNSAPDKSGLPSDRFSAERTGGSVSTLTIQRTQQEDSAVYLCASSKTSGRADTQYFGPGTRLTVL.

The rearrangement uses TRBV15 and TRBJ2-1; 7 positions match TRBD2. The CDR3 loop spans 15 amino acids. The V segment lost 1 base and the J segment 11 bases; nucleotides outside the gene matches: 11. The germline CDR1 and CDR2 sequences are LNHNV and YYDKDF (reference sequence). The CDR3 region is CATSRAGYGGNKQFF. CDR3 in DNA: TGTGCCACCAGCAGAGCTGGTTACGGGGGGAATAAGCAGTTCTTC.

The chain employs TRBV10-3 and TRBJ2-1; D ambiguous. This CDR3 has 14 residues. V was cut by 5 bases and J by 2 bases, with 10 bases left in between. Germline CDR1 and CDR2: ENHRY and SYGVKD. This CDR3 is CAISPETAYNEQFF. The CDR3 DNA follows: TGTGCCATCAGTCCAGAAACAGCCTACAATGAGCAGTTCTTC.

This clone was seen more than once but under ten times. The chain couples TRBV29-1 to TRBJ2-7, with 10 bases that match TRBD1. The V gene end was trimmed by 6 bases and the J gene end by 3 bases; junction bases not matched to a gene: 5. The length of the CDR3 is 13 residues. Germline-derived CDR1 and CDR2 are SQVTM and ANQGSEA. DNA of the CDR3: TGCAGCGTAAACCGGGACAGGGGCTACGAGCAGTACTTC. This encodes CSVNRDRGYEQYF.

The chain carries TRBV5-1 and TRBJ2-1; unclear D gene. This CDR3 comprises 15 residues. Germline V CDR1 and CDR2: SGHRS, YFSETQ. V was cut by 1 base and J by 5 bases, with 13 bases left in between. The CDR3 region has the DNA TGCGCCAGCAGCTTGTCGGGTACTTGGGACAATGAGCAGTTCTTC. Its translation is CASSLSGTWDNEQFF. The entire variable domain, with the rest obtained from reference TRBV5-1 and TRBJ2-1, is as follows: KAGVTQTPRYLIKTRGQQVTLSCSPISGHRSVSWYQQTPGQGLQFLFEYFSETQRNKGNFPGRFSGRQFSNSRSEMNVSTLELGDSALYLCASSLSGTWDNEQFFGPGTRLTVL.

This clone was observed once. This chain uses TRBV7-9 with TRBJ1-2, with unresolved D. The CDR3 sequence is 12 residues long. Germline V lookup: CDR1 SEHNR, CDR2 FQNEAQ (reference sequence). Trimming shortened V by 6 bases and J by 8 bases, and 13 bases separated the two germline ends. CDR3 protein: CASSARGGGYTF. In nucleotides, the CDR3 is TGTGCCAGCAGTGCCAGAGGTGGAGGCTACACCTTC.

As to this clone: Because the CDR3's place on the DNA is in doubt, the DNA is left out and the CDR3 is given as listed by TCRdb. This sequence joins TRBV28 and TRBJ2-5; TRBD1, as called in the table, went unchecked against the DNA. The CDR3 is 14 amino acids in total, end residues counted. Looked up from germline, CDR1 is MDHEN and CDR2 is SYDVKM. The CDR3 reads CASSFLADQETQYF.

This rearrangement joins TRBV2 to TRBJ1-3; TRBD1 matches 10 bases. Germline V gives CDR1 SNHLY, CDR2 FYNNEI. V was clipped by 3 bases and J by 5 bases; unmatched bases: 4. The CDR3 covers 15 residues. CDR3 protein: CASSDGTGVRNTIYF. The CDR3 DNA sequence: TGTGCCAGCAGTGACGGGACAGGGGTTCGAAACACCATATATTTT.

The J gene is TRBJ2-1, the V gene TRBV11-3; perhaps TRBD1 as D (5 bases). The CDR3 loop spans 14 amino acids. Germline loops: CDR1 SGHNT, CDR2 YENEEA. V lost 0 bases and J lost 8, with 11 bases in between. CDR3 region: CASSLEAKGYEQFF. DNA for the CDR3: TGTGCCAGCAGCTTAGAGGCCAAGGGGTATGAGCAGTTCTTC.

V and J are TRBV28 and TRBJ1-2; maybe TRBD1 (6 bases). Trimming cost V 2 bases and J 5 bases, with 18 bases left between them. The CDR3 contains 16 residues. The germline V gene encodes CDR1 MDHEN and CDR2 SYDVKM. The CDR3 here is CASSLEARGRSYGYTF. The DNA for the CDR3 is TGTGCCAGCAGTTTAGAGGCCAGGGGACGAAGTTATGGCTACACCTTC.

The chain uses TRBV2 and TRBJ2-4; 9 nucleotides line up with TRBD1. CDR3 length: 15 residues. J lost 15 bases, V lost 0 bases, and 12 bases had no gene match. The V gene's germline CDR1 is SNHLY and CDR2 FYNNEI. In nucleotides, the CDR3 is TGTGCCAGCAGTGAAGCGAGGGACAGGGTCCTTCAGCGGTACTTC. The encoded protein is CASSEARDRVLQRYF.

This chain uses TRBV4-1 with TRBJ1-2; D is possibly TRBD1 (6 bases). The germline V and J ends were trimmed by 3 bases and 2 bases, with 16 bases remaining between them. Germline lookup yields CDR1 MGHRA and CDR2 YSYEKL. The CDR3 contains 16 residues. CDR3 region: CASSQADRLSNYGYTF. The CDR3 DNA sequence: TGCGCCAGCAGCCAGGCGGACAGACTCTCAAACTATGGCTACACCTTC.

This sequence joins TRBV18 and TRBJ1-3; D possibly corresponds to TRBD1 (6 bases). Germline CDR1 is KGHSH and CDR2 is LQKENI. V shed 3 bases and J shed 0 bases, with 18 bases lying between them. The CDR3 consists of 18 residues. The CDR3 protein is CASSPQLLTGSSGNTIYF. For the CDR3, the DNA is TGTGCCAGCTCACCCCAACTACTGACAGGCAGCTCTGGAAACACCATATATTTT. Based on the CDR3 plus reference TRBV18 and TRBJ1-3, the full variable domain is NAGVMQNPRHLVRRRGQEARLRCSPMKGHSHVYWYRQLPEEGLKFMVYLQKENIIDESGMPKERFSAEFPKEGPSILRIQQVVRGDSAAYFCASSPQLLTGSSGNTIYFGEGSWLTVV.

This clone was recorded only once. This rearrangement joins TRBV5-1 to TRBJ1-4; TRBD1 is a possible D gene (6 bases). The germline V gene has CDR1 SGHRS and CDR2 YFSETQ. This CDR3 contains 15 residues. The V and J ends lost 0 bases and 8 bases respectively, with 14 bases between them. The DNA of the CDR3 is TGCGCCAGCAGCTTGGACCCAGGGGTGCCAGAAAAACTGTTTTTT. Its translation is CASSLDPGVPEKLFF.

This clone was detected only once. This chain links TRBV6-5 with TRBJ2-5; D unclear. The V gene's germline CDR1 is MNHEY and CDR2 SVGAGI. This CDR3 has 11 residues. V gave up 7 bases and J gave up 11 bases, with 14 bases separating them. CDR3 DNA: TGTGCCAGCACTTCCGGGTACACACAGTACTTC. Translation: CASTSGYTQYF.